This is a list of T cell receptor beta chains from one sample in a study of T-cell reconstitution after alpha-beta-depleted transplantation in children. TCRdb re-called the PCR reads through MiXCR, storing one row per CDR3 protein. This table holds approximately 590,000 distinct CDR3 sequences, roughly a tenth found once. The source material was PBMCs from the stem cell graft donor, sampled from the stem cell graft. The receptors were sampled from a human donor who donated a stem cell graft to a child with acute myeloid leukemia. The CDR3 runs from the conserved cysteine through the conserved F or W. A D gene is named only where the DNA matches it firmly. Clone size is not always given. Where it is, it says once, few, many or a class for expanded clones.

cdr3_nt cdr3_aa j_call d_call v_call clone_size
TGTGCCAGCAGCCTCCCTCGTCTAGCGGGAGGTGGTGAGCAGTTCTTC CASSLPRLAGGGEQFF TRBJ2-1 TRBD2 TRBV7-3 .
TGTGCCAGCAGTTACAGACAGGGGACCTACGAGCAGTACTTC CASSYRQGTYEQYF TRBJ2-7 TRBD1 TRBV6-2/TRBV6-3 few
TGCAGTGCGAAGGGGGACAGTCCGAGGGACACTGAAGCTTTCTTT CSAKGDSPRDTEAFF TRBJ1-1 TRBD1 TRBV20-1 .
TGTGCCAGCAGTTTAACGAGCGGGATAGTCAATGAGCAGTTCTTC CASSLTSGIVNEQFF TRBJ2-1 TRBD2 TRBV12-3/TRBV12-4 .
TGCAGTGCTAGAGGGGGGACCGCAAAAGGAGAGACCCAGTACTTC CSARGGTAKGETQYF TRBJ2-5 . TRBV20-1 .
TGCGCCAGCAGCTTGGGCCCACTGAACACTGAAGCTTTCTTT CASSLGPLNTEAFF TRBJ1-1 . TRBV5-1 many
TGTGCCAGCAGCTGGACTAGCGGGAGGGCCGGCGAGCAGTTCTTC CASSWTSGRAGEQFF TRBJ2-1 TRBD2 TRBV7-9 .
TGCAGTGCCGCGTGGGTAGGGCTGGGTCAGCCCCAGCATTTT CSAAWVGLGQPQHF TRBJ1-5 . TRBV20-1 .
TGCGCCAGCAGCCAATCACTTGGGACAGAGAAAAACATTCAGTACTTC CASSQSLGTEKNIQYF TRBJ2-4 TRBD1 TRBV4-3 .
TGCGCCAGCAGCACCCGACGGACTAGCGGGGGCCGCTCCTACAATGAGCAGTTCTTC CASSTRRTSGGRSYNEQFF TRBJ2-1 TRBD2 TRBV4-3 few
TGCGCCAGCAGCCCGGGTGAGGGGGGGGGAGAAGCTTTCTTT CASSPGEGGGEAFF TRBJ1-1 . TRBV5-1 few
TGTGCCAGCAGTGCCCTGTTTGAGCTGTACAATGAGCAGTTCTTC CASSALFELYNEQFF TRBJ2-1 . TRBV6-2/TRBV6-3 few
TGCAGTGCTGGTTTTCGCGGGTCACTAGCCAAAAACATTCAGTACTTC CSAGFRGSLAKNIQYF TRBJ2-4 . TRBV20-1 few
TGTGCCAGCAGCCAAGATTATGGGGACTATCCACAGGGAGAGCGAAACACCATATATTTT CASSQDYGDYPQGERNTIYF TRBJ1-3 . TRBV14 many
TGCAGTGCTAGAGTCCATCCAGGGGGGAAGACCCAGTACTTC CSARVHPGGKTQYF TRBJ2-5 . TRBV20-1 .
TGTGCCAGCAGTAAAACCCCGGGACTGTGGGCCACAGATACGCAGTATTTT CASSKTPGLWATDTQYF TRBJ2-3 . TRBV12-3/TRBV12-4 few
TGTGCCACCAGCAGAAAAGGAAACACTGAAGCTTTCTTT CATSRKGNTEAFF TRBJ1-1 . TRBV15 .
TGCGCCAGCAGCCAAGGTCTAGCGGGAGGGGAGACCCAGTACTTC CASSQGLAGGETQYF TRBJ2-5 TRBD2 TRBV4-3 many
TGTGCCTTGACTAGCGGGAGCTCCTACGAGCAGTACTTC CALTSGSSYEQYF TRBJ2-7 TRBD2 TRBV30 few
TGCAGTGCTCTAAGCCGGAAAAGGCCCTACGAGCAGTACTTC CSALSRKRPYEQYF TRBJ2-7 . TRBV20-1 many
TGTGCCAGCAGGCGGGACAGGAACACCGGGGAGCTGTTTTTT CASRRDRNTGELFF TRBJ2-2 . TRBV6-1 many
TGTGCCAGCAGTTACTCTAGCGGGATTATTAATACGCAGTATTTT CASSYSSGIINTQYF TRBJ2-3 TRBD2 TRBV6-5 many
TGTGCCAGCCAGCCTGGGGGGGCGGCCTACGAGCAGTACTTC CASQPGGAAYEQYF TRBJ2-7 . TRBV28 few
TGTGCCAGCAGTTGGTGGGCACCAAACACCGGGGAGCTGTTTTTT CASSWWAPNTGELFF TRBJ2-2 . TRBV27 few
TGTGCCAGCAGCCAAGATCTGGGACTAGCGGGAGGGTACAATGAGCAGTTCTTC CASSQDLGLAGGYNEQFF TRBJ2-1 TRBD2 TRBV4-2 few
TGCAGTGCTCAGAGGGGGAACACTGAAGCTTTCTTT CSAQRGNTEAFF TRBJ1-1 . TRBV20-1 few
TGTGCCAGCAGTTACGCGCGGCGGGAGGCGGGCACCGGGGAGCTGTTTTTT CASSYARREAGTGELFF TRBJ2-2 TRBD2 TRBV6-5 few
TGTGCCAGTAGTAATCCTAGAAGGGATTCGGATGAGCAGTTCTTC CASSNPRRDSDEQFF TRBJ2-1 . TRBV19 few
TGTGCCAGCAGCTTAGGACGGGACGGCTACTATGGCTACACCTTC CASSLGRDGYYGYTF TRBJ1-2 . TRBV7-8 few
TGCAGTGCTAGAGATCCCCCAGAGACCCAGTACTTC CSARDPPETQYF TRBJ2-5 . TRBV20-1 many
TGTGCCAGCAGTCCACGCCCGCTAGCGACGGGTCGGGATACGCAGTATTTT CASSPRPLATGRDTQYF TRBJ2-3 . TRBV12-3/TRBV12-4 many
TGCAGCGACCTCCAGGGTGAAGAGACCCAGTACTTC CSDLQGEETQYF TRBJ2-5 . TRBV29-1 many
TGTGCCAGCAGCGTAGGCAGCCTATCCCACAATGAGCAGTTCTTC CASSVGSLSHNEQFF TRBJ2-1 . TRBV9 many
TGCGCCAGCAGCTATACCGGGACAGGGGTTTCCACAGATACGCAGTATTTT CASSYTGTGVSTDTQYF TRBJ2-3 TRBD1 TRBV5-1 .
TGTGCCTGGAACCTTCAGCTGAACACTGAAGCTTTCTTT CAWNLQLNTEAFF TRBJ1-1 . TRBV30 few
TGTGCCAGTAATCACGGAGGGAGTCAGGATGAGCAGTTCTTC CASNHGGSQDEQFF TRBJ2-1 . TRBV27 many
TGTGCCAGCAGTCCGGGACAGCACTCCGGGGGGGAGCTGTTTTTT CASSPGQHSGGELFF TRBJ2-2 TRBD1 TRBV6-2/TRBV6-3 .
TGCAGTGCTAGACAGGGAGGGAACACCGGGGAGCTGTTTTTT CSARQGGNTGELFF TRBJ2-2 . TRBV20-1 many
TGTGCCAGCAGCTTTGGCCAGTCCTACGAGCAGTACTTC CASSFGQSYEQYF TRBJ2-7 . TRBV7-8 many
TGTGCCAGCAGTTCATCAGCGGCAATGAGCTCCTACGAGCAGTACTTC CASSSSAAMSSYEQYF TRBJ2-7 . TRBV7-2 few
TGCAGTGCTTACCCTGAGGGGGGGACAACCTACGAGCAGTACTTC CSAYPEGGTTYEQYF TRBJ2-7 . TRBV20-1 few
TGCAGCGCCATTTCGGCCGGGGAGCAGTTCTTC CSAISAGEQFF TRBJ2-1 . TRBV29-1 many
TGTGCCAGCAGTCGTGGACCCCAGGGGAGCGAGCAGTACTTC CASSRGPQGSEQYF TRBJ2-7 . TRBV6-1 many
TGTGCCAGCAGCGTAGAAGGCTTGCCGGGGAGCACAGATACGCAGTATTTT CASSVEGLPGSTDTQYF TRBJ2-3 . TRBV9 many
TGTGCCAGCAGCACTGGGACTAGCGGGAGGGCCCAAGAGACCCAGTACTTC CASSTGTSGRAQETQYF TRBJ2-5 TRBD2 TRBV7-2 many
TGTGCCAGCAGCTTAGGAGGGAGTAACTACGAGCAGTACTTC CASSLGGSNYEQYF TRBJ2-7 . TRBV7-9 .
TGCAGTGCTAGGGGCCAGGAGGCGCAGTACTTC CSARGQEAQYF TRBJ2-7 . TRBV20-1 many
TGCAGTGCTAGGGGTGGGGAGGGATACTACTCACCCCTCCACTTT CSARGGEGYYSPLHF TRBJ1-6 . TRBV20-1 .